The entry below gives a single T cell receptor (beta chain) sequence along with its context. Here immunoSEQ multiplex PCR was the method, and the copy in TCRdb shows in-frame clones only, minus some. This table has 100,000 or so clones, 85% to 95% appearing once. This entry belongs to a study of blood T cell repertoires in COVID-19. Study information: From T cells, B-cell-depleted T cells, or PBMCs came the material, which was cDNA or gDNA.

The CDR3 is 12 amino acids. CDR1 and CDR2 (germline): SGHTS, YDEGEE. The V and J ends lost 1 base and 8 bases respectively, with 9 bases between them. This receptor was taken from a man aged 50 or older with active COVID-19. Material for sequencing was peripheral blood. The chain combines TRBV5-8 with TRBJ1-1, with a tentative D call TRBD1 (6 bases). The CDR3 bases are TGTGCCAGCAGCTTGTACGACAGGGAAGCTTTCTTT. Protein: CASSLYDREAFF.